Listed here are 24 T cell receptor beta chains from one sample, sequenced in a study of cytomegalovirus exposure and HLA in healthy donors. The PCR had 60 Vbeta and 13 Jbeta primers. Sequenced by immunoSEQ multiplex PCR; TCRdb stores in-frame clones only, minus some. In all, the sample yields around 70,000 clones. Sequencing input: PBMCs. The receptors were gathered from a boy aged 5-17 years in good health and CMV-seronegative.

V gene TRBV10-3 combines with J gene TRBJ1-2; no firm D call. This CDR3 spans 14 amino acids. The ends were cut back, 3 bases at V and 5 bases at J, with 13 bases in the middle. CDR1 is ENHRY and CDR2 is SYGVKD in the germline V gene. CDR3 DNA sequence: TGTGCCATCAGTGACCGGGTAGTAAAGTATGGCTACACCTTC. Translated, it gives CAISDRVVKYGYTF.

The CDR3 coding sequence is TGTGCCAGTAGTATCGGCGGGAGGCTCTCCTACGAGCAGTACTTC. Its protein is CASSIGGRLSYEQYF. The chain links TRBV19 to TRBJ2-7, with 8 bases lining up with TRBD2. Germline CDR1 LNHDA, CDR2 SQIVND (reference sequence). The CDR3 length is 15 residues. Germline trimming cut 3 bases from V and 0 bases from J; bases unmatched to any gene: 4.

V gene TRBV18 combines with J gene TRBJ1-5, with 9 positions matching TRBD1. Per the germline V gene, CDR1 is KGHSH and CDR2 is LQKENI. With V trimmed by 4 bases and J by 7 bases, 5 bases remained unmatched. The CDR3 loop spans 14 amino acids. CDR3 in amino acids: CASSRDRVGQPQHF. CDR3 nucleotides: TGTGCCAGCTCACGGGACAGGGTCGGCCAGCCCCAGCATTTT.

CDR3 nucleotides: TGTGCCAGTACAGCGCCACTAAATGGCTACACCTTC. This codes for CASTAPLNGYTF. The gene calls are TRBV19 and TRBJ1-2, with D uncertain. V gave up 7 bases and J gave up 6 bases, with 12 bases separating them. Germline V gives CDR1 LNHDA, CDR2 SQIVND (reference sequence). CDR3 length: 12 amino acids.

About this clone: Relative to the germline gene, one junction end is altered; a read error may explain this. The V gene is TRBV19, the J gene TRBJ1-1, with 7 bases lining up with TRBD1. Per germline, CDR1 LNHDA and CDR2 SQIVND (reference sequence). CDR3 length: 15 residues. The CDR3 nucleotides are TGTGCCAGTAGGAAGGCGGACAGGATGAAAACTGAAGCTTTCTTT. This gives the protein CASRKADRMKTEAFF.

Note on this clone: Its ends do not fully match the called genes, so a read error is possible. CDR3 sequence: CASSPYGQATGTQYF. The CDR3 DNA reads TGTGCCAGCTCACCCTATGGACAGGCCACAGGTACGCAGTATTTT. The chain has TRBV18 and TRBJ2-3, with TRBD1 matching over 7 bases. Germline V gene sequence: CDR1 KGHSH, CDR2 LQKENI. CDR3 length: 15 residues. Variable domain in full (rest from reference TRBV18 and TRBJ2-3): NAGVMQNPRHLVRRRGQEARLRCSPMKGHSHVYWYRQLPEEGLKFMVYLQKENIIDESGMPKERFSAEFPKEGPSILRIQQVVRGDSAAYFCASSPYGQATGTQYFGPGTRLTVL.

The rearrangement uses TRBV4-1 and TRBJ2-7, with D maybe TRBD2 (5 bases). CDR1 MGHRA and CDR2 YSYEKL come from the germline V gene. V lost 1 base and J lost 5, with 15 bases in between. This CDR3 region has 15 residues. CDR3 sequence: CASSQVGARVNEQYF. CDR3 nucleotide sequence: TGCGCCAGCAGCCAAGTAGGAGCGAGGGTCAACGAGCAGTACTTC.

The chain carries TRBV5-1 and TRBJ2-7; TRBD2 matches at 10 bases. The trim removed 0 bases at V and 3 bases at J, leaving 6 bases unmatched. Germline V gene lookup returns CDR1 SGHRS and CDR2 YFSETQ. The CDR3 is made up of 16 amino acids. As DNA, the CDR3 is TGCGCCAGCAGCTTGGCCGGGCTAGCGGGAGACTACGAGCAGTACTTC. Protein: CASSLAGLAGDYEQYF.

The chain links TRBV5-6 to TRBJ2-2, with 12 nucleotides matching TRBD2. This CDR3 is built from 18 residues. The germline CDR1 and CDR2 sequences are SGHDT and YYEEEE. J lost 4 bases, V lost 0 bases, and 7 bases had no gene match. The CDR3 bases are TGTGCCAGCAGCTTGGTGACTAGCGGGAGAGTTAGCACCGGGGAGCTGTTTTTT. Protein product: CASSLVTSGRVSTGELFF.

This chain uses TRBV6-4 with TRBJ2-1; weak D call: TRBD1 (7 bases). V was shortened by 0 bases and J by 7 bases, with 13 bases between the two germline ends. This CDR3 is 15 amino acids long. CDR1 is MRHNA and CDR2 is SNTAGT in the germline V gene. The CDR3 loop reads CASSDSAQGRNEQFF. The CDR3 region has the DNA TGTGCCAGCAGTGACTCCGCACAGGGGAGGAATGAGCAGTTCTTC.

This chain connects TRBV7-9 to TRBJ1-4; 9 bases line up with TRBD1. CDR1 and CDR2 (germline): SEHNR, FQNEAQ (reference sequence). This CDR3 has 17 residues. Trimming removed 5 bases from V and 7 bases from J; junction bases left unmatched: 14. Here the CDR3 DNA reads TGTGCCAGCAGCCGTCTCGGACAGGGGATTCTGGGTGAAAAACTGTTTTTT. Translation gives CASSRLGQGILGEKLFF.

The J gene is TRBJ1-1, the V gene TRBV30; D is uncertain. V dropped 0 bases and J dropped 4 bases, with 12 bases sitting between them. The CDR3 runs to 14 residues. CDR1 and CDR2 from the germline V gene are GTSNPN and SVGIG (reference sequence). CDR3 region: CAWSVGGSVTEAFF. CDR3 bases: TGTGCCTGGAGTGTAGGCGGGTCGGTCACTGAAGCTTTCTTT. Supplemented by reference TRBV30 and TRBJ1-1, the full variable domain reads SQTIHQWPATLVQPVGSPLSLECTVEGTSNPNLYWYRQAAGRGLQLLFYSVGIGQISSEVPQNLSASRPQDRQFILSSKKLLLSDSGFYLCAWSVGGSVTEAFFGQGTRLTVV.

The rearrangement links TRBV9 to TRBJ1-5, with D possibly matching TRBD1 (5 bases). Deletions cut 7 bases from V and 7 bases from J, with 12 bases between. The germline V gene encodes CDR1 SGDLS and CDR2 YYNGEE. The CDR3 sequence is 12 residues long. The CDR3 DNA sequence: TGTGCCAGCGGGAAAGGGGAACAGCCCCAGCATTTT. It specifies CASGKGEQPQHF.

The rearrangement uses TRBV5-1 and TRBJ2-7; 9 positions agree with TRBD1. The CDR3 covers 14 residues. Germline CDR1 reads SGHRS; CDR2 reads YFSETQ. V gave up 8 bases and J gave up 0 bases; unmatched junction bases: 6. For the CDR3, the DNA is TGCGCCAGTCGGGACAGGGTTGCCTCCTACGAGCAGTACTTC. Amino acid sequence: CASRDRVASYEQYF.

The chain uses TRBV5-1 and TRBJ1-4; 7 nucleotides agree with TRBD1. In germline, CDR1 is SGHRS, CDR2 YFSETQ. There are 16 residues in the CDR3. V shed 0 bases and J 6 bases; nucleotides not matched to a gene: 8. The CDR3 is CASSLAWWDSYEKLFF. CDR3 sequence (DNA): TGCGCCAGCAGCTTGGCCTGGTGGGACAGCTATGAAAAACTGTTTTTT.

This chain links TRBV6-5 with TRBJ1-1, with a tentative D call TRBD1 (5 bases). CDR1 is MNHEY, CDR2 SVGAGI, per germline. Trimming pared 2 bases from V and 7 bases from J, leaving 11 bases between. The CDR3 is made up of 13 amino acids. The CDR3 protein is CASSYLSGGEAFF. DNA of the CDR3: TGTGCCAGCAGTTACCTTTCGGGGGGTGAAGCTTTCTTT.

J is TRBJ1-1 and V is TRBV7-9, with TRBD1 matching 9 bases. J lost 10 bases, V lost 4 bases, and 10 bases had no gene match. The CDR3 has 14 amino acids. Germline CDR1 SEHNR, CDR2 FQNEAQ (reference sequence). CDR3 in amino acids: CASSYKTGGFPAFF. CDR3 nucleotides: TGTGCCAGCAGCTATAAGACAGGGGGTTTCCCAGCTTTCTTT.

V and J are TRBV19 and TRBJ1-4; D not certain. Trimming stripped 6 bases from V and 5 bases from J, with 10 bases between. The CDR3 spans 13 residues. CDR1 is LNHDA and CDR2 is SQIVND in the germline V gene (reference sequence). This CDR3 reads CASRTTGNEKLFF. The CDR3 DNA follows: TGTGCCAGTAGAACTACGGGGAATGAAAAACTGTTTTTT.

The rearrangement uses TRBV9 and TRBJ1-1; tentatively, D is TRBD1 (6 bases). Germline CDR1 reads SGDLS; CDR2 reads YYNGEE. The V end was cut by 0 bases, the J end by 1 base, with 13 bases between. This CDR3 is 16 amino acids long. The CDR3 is CASSVGGRGANTEAFF. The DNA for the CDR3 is TGTGCCAGCAGCGTAGGAGGGAGGGGGGCGAACACTGAAGCTTTCTTT.

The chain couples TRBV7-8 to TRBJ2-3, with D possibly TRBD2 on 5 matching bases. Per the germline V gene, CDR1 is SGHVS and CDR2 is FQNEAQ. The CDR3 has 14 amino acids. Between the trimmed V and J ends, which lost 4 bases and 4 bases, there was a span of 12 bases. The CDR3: CASSSTSTADTQYF. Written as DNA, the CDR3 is TGTGCCAGCAGCTCTACTAGTACCGCAGATACGCAGTATTTT.

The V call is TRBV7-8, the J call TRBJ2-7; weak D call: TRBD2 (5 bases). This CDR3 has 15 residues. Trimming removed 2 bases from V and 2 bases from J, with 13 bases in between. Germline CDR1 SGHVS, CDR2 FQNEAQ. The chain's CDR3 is CASSLRGQLAYEQYF. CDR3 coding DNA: TGTGCCAGCAGCTTAAGAGGGCAGTTGGCCTACGAGCAGTACTTC. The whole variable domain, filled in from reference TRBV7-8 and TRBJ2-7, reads GAGVSQSPRYKVAKRGQDVALRCDPISGHVSLFWYQQALGQGPEFLTYFQNEAQLDKSGLPSDRFFAERPEGSVSTLKIQRTQQEDSAVYLCASSLRGQLAYEQYFGPGTRLTVT.

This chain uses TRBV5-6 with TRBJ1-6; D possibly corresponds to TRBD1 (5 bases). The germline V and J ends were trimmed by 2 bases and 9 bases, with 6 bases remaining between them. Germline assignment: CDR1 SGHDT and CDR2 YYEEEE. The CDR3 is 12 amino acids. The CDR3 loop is CASSFRVSPLHF. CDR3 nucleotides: TGTGCCAGCAGCTTCAGGGTTTCACCCCTCCACTTT.

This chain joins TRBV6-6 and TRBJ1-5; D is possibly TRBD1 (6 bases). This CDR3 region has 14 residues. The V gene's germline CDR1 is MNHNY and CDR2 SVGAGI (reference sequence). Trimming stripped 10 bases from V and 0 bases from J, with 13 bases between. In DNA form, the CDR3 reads TGTGCCACCGCACAGGGCGTTAGCAATCAGCCCCAGCATTTT. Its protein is CATAQGVSNQPQHF.

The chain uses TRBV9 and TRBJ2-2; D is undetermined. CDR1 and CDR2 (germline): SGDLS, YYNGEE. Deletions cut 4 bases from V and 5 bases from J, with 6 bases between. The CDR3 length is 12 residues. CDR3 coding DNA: TGTGCCAGCAGCTCCGGGACCGGGGAGCTGTTTTTT. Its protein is CASSSGTGELFF.